This record covers a single TCR beta chain. Its cognate antigen is unknown. Trimming removed 8 bases at V and 3 bases at J, with 11 bases between. The CDR3 runs 13 residues. CDR1 and CDR2 from the germline V gene are MNHNS and SASEGT. These data originate in a study of graft-versus-host responses after intestinal transplantation. Using immunoSEQ multiplex PCR, the repertoire was profiled, and TCRdb retains in-frame clones only, with some absent. This sample has fewer than 95,000 clones, with approximately 94% found just once. The TCR was taken from a human donor who was the organ donor for an intestinal transplant. The sequenced sample was unstimulated CD4+ T cells sorted from spleen or lymph node cells, obtained before transplant. The chain employs TRBV6-1 and TRBJ1-5; D is undetermined. The DNA for the CDR3 is TGTGCCAGCTGGGGAGGGTTCAATCAGCCCCAGCATTTT. Protein sequence: CASWGGFNQPQHF.